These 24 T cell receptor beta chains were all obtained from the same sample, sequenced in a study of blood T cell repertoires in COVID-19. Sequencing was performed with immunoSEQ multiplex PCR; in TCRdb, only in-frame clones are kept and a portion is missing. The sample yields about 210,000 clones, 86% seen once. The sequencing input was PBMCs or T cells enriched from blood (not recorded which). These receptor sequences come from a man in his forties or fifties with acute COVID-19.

CDR3 in DNA: TGTGCCAGCACCAACAGGGGGAGCAACTATGGCTACACCTTC. As protein: CASTNRGSNYGYTF. The chain combines TRBV2 with TRBJ1-2; 8 bases fit TRBD1. Germline assignment: CDR1 SNHLY and CDR2 FYNNEI. J lost 2 bases, V lost 7 bases, and 6 bases had no gene match. The CDR3 is 14 residues long.

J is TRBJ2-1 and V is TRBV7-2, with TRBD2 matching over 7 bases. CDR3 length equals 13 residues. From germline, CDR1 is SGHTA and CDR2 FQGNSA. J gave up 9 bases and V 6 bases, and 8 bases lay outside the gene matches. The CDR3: CASSPERGSEQFF. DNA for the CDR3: TGTGCCAGCAGTCCGGAGCGGGGCTCTGAGCAGTTCTTC. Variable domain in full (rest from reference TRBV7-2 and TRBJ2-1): GAGVSQSPSNKVTEKGKDVELRCDPISGHTALYWYRQSLGQGLEFLIYFQGNSAPDKSGLPSDRFSAERTGGSVSTLTIQRTQQEDSAVYLCASSPERGSEQFFGPGTRLTVL.

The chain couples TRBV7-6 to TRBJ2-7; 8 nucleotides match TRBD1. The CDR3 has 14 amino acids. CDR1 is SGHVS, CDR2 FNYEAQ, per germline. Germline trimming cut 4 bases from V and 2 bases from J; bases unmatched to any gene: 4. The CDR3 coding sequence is TGTGCCAGCAGCTGGGGGACAGGTCCCTACGAGCAGTACTTC. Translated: CASSWGTGPYEQYF.

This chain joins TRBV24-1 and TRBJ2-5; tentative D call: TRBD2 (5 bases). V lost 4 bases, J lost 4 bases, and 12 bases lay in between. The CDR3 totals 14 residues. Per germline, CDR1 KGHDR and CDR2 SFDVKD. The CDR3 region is CATSDQLDRETQYF. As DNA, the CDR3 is TGTGCCACCAGTGACCAACTAGATCGAGAGACCCAGTACTTC.

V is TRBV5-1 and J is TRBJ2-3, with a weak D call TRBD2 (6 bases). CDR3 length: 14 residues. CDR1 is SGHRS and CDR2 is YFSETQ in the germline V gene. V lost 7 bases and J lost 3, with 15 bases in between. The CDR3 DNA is TGCGCCAGCCGGGCGGGACGTGGGACAGATACGCAGTATTTT. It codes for CASRAGRGTDTQYF.

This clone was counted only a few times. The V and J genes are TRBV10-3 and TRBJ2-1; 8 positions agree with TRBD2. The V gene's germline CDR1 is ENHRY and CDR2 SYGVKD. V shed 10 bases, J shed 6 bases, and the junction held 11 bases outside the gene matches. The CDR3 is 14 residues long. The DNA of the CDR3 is TGTGCCACCGGGGACGAGCGGGAGATCAATGAGCAGTTCTTC. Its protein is CATGDEREINEQFF.

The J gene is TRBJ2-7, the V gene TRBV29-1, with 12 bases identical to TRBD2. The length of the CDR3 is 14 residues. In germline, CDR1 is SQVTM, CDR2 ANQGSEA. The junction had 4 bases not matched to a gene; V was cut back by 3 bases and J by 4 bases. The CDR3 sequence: CSVDASGRDYEQYF. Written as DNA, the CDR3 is TGCAGCGTTGATGCTAGCGGGAGGGATTACGAGCAGTACTTC.

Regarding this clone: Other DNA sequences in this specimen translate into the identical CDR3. The CDR3 sequence: CASSQVAGVAYNEQFF. The DNA of the CDR3 is TGTGCCAGCAGCCAAGTAGCGGGAGTAGCCTACAATGAGCAGTTCTTC. The chain has TRBV3-1 (or the pseudogene TRBV3-2) and TRBJ2-1; 9 bases line up with TRBD2. V shed 1 base and J 2 bases; nucleotides not matched to a gene: 3. CDR1 and CDR2 (germline): LGHDT, YNNKEL (reference sequence). The CDR3 is 16 amino acids.

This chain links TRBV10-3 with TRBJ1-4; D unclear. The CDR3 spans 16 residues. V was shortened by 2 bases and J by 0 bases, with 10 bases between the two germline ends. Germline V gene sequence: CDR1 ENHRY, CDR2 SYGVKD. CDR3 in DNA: TGTGCCATCAGTGAGCCCCCCGGGGCAACTAATGAAAAACTGTTTTTT. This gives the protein CAISEPPGATNEKLFF.

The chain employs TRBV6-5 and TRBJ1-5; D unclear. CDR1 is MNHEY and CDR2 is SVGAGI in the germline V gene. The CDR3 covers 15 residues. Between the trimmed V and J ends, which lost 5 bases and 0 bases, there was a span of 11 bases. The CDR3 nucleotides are TGTGCCAGCAGTCCCGCCCGGTATAGCAATCAGCCCCAGCATTTT. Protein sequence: CASSPARYSNQPQHF.

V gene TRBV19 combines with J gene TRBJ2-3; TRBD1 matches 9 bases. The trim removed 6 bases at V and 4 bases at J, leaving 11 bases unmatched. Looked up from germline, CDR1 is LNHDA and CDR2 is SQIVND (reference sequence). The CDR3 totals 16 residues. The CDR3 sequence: CASRPRTGVGADTQYF. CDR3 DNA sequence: TGTGCCAGTAGACCCCGGACAGGGGTAGGGGCAGATACGCAGTATTTT.

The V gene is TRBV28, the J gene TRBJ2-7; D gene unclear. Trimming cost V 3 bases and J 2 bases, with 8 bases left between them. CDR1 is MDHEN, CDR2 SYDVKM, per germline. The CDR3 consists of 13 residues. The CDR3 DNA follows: TGTGCCAGCAGTTTGAGGCAAACCTACGAGCAGTACTTC. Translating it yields CASSLRQTYEQYF.

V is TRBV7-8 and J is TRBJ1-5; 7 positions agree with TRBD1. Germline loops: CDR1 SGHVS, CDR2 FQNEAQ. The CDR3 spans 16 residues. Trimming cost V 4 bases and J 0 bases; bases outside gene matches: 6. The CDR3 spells CASSSRAGGSNQPQHF. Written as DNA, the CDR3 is TGTGCCAGCAGCTCCAGAGCAGGGGGTAGCAATCAGCCCCAGCATTTT.

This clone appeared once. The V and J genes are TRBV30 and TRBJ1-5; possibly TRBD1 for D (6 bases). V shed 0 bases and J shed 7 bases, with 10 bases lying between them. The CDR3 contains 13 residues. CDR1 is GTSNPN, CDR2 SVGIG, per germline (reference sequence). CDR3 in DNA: TGTGCCTGGAGTGTACAGGGTAACCAGCCCCAGCATTTT. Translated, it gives CAWSVQGNQPQHF. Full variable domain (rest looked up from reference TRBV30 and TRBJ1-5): SQTIHQWPATLVQPVGSPLSLECTVEGTSNPNLYWYRQAAGRGLQLLFYSVGIGQISSEVPQNLSASRPQDRQFILSSKKLLLSDSGFYLCAWSVQGNQPQHFGDGTRLSIL.

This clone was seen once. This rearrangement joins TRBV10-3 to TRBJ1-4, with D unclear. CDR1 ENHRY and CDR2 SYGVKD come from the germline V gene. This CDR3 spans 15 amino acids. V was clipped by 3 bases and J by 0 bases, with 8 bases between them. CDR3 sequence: CAISDRPATNEKLFF. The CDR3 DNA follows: TGTGCCATCAGTGACAGGCCAGCAACTAATGAAAAACTGTTTTTT.

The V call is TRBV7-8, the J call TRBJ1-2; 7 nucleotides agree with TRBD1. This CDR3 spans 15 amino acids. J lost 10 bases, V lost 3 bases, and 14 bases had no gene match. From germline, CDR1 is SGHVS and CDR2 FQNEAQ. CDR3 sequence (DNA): TGTGCCAGCAGCTTGGTTCGGGGCGGACAGGACATCTACACCTTC. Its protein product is CASSLVRGGQDIYTF.

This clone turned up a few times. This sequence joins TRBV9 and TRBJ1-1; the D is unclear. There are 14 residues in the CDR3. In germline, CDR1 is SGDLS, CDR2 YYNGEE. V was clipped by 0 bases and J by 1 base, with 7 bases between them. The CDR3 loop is CASSVGPENTEAFF. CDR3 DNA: TGTGCCAGCAGCGTAGGTCCAGAGAACACTGAAGCTTTCTTT.

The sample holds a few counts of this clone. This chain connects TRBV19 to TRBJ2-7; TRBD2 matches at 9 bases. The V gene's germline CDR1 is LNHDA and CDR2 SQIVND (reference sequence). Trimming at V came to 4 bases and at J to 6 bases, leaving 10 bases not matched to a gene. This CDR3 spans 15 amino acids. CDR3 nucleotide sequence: TGTGCCAGTAGTACGACTAGCGGCTTCCTCGGCGAGCAGTACTTC. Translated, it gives CASSTTSGFLGEQYF.

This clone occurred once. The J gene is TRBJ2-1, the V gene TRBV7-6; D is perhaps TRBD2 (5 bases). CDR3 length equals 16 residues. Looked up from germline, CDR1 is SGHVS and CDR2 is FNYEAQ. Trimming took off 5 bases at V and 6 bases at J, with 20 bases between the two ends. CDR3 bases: TGTGCCAGCAGCCTGTATACTAGGCTAGGGCGCAATGAGCAGTTCTTC. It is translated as CASSLYTRLGRNEQFF.

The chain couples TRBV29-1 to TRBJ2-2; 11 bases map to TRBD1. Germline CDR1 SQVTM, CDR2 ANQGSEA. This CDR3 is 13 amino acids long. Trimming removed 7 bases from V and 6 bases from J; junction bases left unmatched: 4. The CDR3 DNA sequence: TGCAGCGCCTTGGGACAGGGGGCCGGGGAGCTGTTTTTT. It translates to CSALGQGAGELFF.

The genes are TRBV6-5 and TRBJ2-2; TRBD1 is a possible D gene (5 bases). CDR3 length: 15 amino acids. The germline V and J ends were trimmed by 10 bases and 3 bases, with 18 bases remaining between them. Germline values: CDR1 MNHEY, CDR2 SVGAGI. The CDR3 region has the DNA TGTGCCACCCGGCCCTGGGGCGCGGACACCGGGGAGCTGTTTTTT. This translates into CATRPWGADTGELFF.

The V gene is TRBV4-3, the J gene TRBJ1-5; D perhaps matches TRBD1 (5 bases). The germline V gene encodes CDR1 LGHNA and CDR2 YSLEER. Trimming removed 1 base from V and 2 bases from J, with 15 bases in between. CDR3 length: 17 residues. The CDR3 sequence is CASSQGPVGGGNQPQHF. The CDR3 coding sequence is TGCGCCAGCAGCCAAGGGCCAGTGGGGGGTGGCAATCAGCCCCAGCATTTT.

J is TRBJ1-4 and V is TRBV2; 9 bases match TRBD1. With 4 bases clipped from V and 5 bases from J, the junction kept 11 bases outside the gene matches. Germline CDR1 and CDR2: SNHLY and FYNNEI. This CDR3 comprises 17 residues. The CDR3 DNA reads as TGTGCCAGCAGTGCCGGGACAGGGTCGGTGACAAATGAAAAACTGTTTTTT. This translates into CASSAGTGSVTNEKLFF.

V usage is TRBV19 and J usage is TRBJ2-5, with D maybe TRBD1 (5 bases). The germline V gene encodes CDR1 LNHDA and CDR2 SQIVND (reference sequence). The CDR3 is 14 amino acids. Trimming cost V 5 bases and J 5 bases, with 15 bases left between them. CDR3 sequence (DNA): TGTGCCAGTAGTCAGGGCCCTACGTGGGAGACCCAGTACTTC. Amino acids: CASSQGPTWETQYF.